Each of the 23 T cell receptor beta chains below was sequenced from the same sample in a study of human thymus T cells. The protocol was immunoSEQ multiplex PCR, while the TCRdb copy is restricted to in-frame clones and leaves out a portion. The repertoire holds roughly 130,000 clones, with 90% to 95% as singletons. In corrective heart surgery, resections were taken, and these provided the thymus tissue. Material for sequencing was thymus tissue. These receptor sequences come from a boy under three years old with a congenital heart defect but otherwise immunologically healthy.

The CDR3 DNA reads as TGTGCCAGCAGCCAAGATCGTACAGGGGGAACTGGGGCCAACGTCCTGACTTTC. It specifies CASSQDRTGGTGANVLTF. The V call is TRBV14, the J call TRBJ2-6; TRBD1 matches 8 bases. Unmatched junction bases numbered 6, after V lost 0 bases and J lost 2 bases. The germline V gene has CDR1 SGHDN and CDR2 FVKESK. This CDR3 region has 18 residues.

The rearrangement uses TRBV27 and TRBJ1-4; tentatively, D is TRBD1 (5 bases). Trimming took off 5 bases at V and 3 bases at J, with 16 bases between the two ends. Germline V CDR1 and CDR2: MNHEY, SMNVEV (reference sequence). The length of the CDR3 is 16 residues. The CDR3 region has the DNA TGTGCCAGCAGTAGGGACGGACAATACTCTAATGAAAAACTGTTTTTT. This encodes CASSRDGQYSNEKLFF. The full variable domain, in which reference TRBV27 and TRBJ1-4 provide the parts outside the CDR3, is EAQVTQNPRYLITVTGKKLTVTCSQNMNHEYMSWYRQDPGLGLRQIYYSMNVEVTDKGDVPEGYKVSRKEKRNFPLILESPSPNQTSLYFCASSRDGQYSNEKLFFGSGTQLSVL.

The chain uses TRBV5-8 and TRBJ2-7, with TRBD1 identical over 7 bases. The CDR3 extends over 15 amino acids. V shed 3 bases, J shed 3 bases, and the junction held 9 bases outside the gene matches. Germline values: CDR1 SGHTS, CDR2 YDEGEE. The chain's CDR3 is CASSSLPGQSYEQYF. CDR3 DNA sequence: TGTGCCAGCAGCTCTCTGCCGGGACAGAGCTACGAGCAGTACTTC.

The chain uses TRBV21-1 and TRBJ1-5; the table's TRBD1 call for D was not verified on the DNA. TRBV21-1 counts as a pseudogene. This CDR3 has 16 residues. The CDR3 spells CASSFHFQGRNQPQHF. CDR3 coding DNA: TGTGCCAGCAGCTTCCACTTTCAGGGGCGCAATCAGCCCCAGCATTTT.

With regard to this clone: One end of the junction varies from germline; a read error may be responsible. CDR3 nucleotide sequence: TGTGCCAGCGGCGACGGTTCAGGACAGGGGGATAACTCACCCCTCCACTTT. This sequence encodes CASGDGSGQGDNSPLHF. V and J are TRBV27 and TRBJ1-6; 10 nucleotides line up with TRBD1. Germline V gives CDR1 MNHEY, CDR2 SMNVEV (reference sequence). The CDR3 length is 17 residues.

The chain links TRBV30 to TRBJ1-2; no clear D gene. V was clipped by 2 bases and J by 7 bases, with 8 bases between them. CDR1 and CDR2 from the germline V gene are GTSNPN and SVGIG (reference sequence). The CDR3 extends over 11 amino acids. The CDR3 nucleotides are TGTGCCTGGAGTCACGTCCGTGGCTACACCTTC. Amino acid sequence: CAWSHVRGYTF.

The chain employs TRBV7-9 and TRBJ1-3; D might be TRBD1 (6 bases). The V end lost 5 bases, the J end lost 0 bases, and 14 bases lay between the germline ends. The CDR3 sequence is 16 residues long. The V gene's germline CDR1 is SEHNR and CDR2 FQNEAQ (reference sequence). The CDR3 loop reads CASSLGGGSSGNTIYF. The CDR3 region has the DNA TGTGCCAGCAGCCTTGGGGGGGGCTCCTCTGGAAACACCATATATTTT.

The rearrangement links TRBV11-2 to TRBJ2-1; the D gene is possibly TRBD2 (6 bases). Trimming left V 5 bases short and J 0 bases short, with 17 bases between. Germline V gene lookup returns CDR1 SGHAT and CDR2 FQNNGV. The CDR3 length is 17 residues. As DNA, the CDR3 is TGTGCCAGCAGCCCACTGTGGGGGACTTTCTCCTACAATGAGCAGTTCTTC. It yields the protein CASSPLWGTFSYNEQFF.

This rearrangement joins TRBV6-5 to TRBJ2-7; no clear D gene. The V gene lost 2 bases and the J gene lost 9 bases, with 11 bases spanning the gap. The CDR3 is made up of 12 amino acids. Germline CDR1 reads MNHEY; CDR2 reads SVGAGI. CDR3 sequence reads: CASSYRLLGQYF. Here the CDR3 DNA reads TGTGCCAGCAGTTACCGTCTCCTAGGGCAGTACTTC.

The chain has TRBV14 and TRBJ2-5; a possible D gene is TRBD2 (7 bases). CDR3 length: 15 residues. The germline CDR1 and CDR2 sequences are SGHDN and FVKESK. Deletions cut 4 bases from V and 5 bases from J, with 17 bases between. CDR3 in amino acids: CASSPWGGRGETQYF. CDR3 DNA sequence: TGTGCCAGCAGCCCCTGGGGGGGCAGAGGGGAGACCCAGTACTTC.

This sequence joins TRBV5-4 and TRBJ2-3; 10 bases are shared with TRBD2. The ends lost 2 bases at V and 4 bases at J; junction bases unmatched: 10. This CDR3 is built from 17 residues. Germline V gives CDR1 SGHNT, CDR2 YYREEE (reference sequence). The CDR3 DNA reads TGTGCCAGCAGCTTCCTCGACAGCGGGGGGGCTGCAGATACGCAGTATTTT. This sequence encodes CASSFLDSGGAADTQYF.

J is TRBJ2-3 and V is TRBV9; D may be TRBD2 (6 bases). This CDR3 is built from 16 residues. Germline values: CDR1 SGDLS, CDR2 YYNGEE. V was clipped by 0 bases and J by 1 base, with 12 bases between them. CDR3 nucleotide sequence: TGTGCCAGCAGCGTAGTCTCGGACTACGGCACAGATACGCAGTATTTT. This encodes CASSVVSDYGTDTQYF.

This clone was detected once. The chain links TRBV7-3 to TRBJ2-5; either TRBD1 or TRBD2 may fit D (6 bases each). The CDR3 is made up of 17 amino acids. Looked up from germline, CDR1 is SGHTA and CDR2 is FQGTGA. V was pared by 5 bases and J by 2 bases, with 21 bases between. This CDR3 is CASSESGGHTAQETQYF. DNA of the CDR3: TGTGCCAGCAGCGAAAGTGGGGGGCATACAGCTCAAGAGACCCAGTACTTC. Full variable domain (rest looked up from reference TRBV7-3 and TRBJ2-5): GAGVSQTPSNKVTEKGKYVELRCDPISGHTALYWYRQSLGQGPEFLIYFQGTGAADDSGLPNDRFFAVRPEGSVSTLKIQRTERGDSAVYLCASSESGGHTAQETQYFGPGTRLLVL.

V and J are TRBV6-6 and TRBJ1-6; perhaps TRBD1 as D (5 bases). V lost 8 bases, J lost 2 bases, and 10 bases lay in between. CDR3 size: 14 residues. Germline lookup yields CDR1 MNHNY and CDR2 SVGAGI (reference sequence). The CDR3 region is CASAGGPYNSPLHF. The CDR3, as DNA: TGTGCCAGCGCGGGGGGTCCCTATAATTCACCCCTCCACTTT.

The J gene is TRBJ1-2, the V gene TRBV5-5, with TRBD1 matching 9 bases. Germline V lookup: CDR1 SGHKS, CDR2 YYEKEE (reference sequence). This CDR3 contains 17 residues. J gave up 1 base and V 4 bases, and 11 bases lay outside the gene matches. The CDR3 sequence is CASSGRDRALLNYGYTF. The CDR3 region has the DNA TGTGCCAGCAGCGGCCGGGACAGGGCCCTACTTAACTATGGCTACACCTTC.

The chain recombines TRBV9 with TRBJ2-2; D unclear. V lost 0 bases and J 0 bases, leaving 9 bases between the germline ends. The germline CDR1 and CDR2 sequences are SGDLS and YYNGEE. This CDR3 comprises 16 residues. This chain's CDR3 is CASSVVRNPNTGELFF. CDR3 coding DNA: TGTGCCAGCAGCGTAGTTCGGAACCCGAACACCGGGGAGCTGTTTTTT.

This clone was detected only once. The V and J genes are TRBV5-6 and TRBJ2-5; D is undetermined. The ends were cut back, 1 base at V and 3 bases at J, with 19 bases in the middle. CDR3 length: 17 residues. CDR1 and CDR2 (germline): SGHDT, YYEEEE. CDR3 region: CASSLPPTRIEKETQYF. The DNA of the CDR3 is TGTGCCAGCAGCTTGCCCCCAACCAGGATCGAAAAAGAGACCCAGTACTTC. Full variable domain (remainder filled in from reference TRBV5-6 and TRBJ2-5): DAGVTQSPTHLIKTRGQQVTLRCSPKSGHDTVSWYQQALGQGPQFIFQYYEEEERQRGNFPDRFSGHQFPNYSSELNVNALLLGDSALYLCASSLPPTRIEKETQYFGPGTRLLVL.

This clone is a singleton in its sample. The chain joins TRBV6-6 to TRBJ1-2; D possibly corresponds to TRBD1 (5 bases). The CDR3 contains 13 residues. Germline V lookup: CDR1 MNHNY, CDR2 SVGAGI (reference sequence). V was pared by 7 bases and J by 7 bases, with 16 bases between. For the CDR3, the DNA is TGTGCCAGCACTTCCCCGGGGGGTGGTGGCTACACCTTC. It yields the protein CASTSPGGGGYTF.

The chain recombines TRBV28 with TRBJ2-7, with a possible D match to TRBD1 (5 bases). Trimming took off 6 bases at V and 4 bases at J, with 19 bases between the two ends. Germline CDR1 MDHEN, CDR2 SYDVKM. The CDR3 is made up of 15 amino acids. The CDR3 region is CASSPNDSLPYEQYF. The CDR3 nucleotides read TGTGCCAGCAGCCCTAACGACAGTCTACCTTACGAGCAGTACTTC.

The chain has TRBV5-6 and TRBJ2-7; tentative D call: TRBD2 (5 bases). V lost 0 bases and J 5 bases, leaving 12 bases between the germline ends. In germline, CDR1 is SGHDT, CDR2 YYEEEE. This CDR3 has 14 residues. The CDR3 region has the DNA TGTGCCAGCAGCTTGGACCTAGCCAAAAACGAGCAGTACTTC. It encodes CASSLDLAKNEQYF.

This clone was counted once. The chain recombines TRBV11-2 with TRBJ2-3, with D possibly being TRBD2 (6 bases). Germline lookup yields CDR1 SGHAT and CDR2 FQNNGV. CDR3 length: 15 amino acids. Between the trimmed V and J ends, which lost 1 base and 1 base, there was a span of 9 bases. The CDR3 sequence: CASSLGRGGTDTQYF. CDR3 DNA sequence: TGTGCCAGCAGCTTAGGGCGGGGAGGCACAGATACGCAGTATTTT.

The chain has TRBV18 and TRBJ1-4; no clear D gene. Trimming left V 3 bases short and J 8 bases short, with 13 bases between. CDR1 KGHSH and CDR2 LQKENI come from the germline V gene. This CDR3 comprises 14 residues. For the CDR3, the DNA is TGTGCCAGCTCACCCCTATCGAATCGGGAAAAACTGTTTTTT. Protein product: CASSPLSNREKLFF.

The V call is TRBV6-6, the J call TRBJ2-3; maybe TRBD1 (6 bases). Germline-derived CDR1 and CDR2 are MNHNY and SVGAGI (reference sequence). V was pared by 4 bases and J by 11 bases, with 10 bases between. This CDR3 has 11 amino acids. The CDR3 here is CASSFRGEQYF. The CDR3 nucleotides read TGTGCCAGCAGTTTCAGGGGTGAGCAGTATTTT.